This is a list of T cell receptor beta chains from one sample in a study of immune evolution from preneoplasia to lung adenocarcinoma. Profiling relied on immunoSEQ multiplex PCR, and the TCRdb table lists in-frame clones only, not all of them. Among several thousand clones listed, about 72% were seen once. Sequencing used FFPE minimally invasive lung adenocarcinoma tissue. Receptors were obtained from a donor aged 70 or over with lung adenocarcinoma. Each CDR3 is given with its conserved first and last residue. The order of the fields is J gene, D gene, V gene, clone size, CDR3 protein, CDR3 DNA. A D gene is named only where the DNA matches it firmly. Not all rows give a size; the values are once, few, many and, for expanded clones, a class.

j_call: TRBJ2-3; d_call: TRBD2; v_call: TRBV28; clone_size: -; cdr3_aa: CASSPGLAGLTDTQYF; cdr3_nt: TGTGCCAGCAGTCCCGGACTAGCGGGGCTCACAGATACGCAGTATTTT
j_call: TRBJ1-5; d_call: TRBD1; v_call: TRBV30; clone_size: -; cdr3_aa: CAWSSTGVFSNQPQHF; cdr3_nt: TGTGCCTGGAGTTCTACAGGGGTGTTTAGCAATCAGCCCCAGCATTTT
j_call: TRBJ1-4; d_call: -; v_call: TRBV14; clone_size: -; cdr3_aa: CASSQEIGFNEKLFF; cdr3_nt: TGTGCCAGCAGCCAAGAAATCGGGTTTAATGAAAAACTGTTTTTT
j_call: TRBJ2-1; d_call: TRBD2; v_call: TRBV19; clone_size: -; cdr3_aa: CASSTRLAGGCFF; cdr3_nt: TGTGCCAGTAGTACGAGACTAGCGGGAGGTTGTTTCTTC
j_call: TRBJ1-1; d_call: -; v_call: TRBV30; clone_size: few; cdr3_aa: CAWSRGGNTEAFF; cdr3_nt: TGTGCCTGGTCCCGGGGGGGGAACACTGAAGCTTTCTTT
j_call: TRBJ2-3; d_call: -; v_call: TRBV5-1; clone_size: -; cdr3_aa: CASGPANFPDTQYF; cdr3_nt: TGCGCCAGCGGCCCGGCAAATTTCCCAGATACGCAGTATTTT
j_call: TRBJ2-3; d_call: TRBD2; v_call: TRBV6-6; clone_size: -; cdr3_aa: CASSYSGASGTDTQYF; cdr3_nt: TGTGCCAGCAGTTACTCCGGGGCTAGCGGGACTGATACGCAGTATTTT
j_call: TRBJ2-2; d_call: -; v_call: TRBV4-1; clone_size: few; cdr3_aa: CASSQGGGTGELFF; cdr3_nt: TGCGCCAGCAGCCAGGGAGGGGGCACCGGGGAGCTGTTTTTT
j_call: TRBJ2-1; d_call: TRBD2; v_call: TRBV2; clone_size: -; cdr3_aa: CASTGLAADNEQFF; cdr3_nt: TGTGCCAGCACGGGACTAGCGGCCGACAATGAGCAGTTCTTC
j_call: TRBJ2-7; d_call: TRBD2; v_call: TRBV5-1; clone_size: -; cdr3_aa: CASSLTSGSYEQYF; cdr3_nt: TGCGCCAGCAGCTTGACTAGCGGCTCGTACGAGCAGTACTTC
j_call: TRBJ2-7; d_call: -; v_call: TRBV7-9; clone_size: -; cdr3_aa: CASSLASGLITAREQYF; cdr3_nt: TGTGCCAGCAGCTTAGCGAGTGGGCTTATCACCGCCCGGGAGCAGTACTTC
j_call: TRBJ2-1; d_call: TRBD2; v_call: TRBV10-1; clone_size: -; cdr3_aa: CASSESGGRVDEQFF; cdr3_nt: TGCGCCAGCAGTGAGTCCGGGGGGAGAGTGGATGAGCAGTTCTTC
j_call: TRBJ2-7; d_call: -; v_call: TRBV6-5; clone_size: -; cdr3_aa: CASSDGGGEQYF; cdr3_nt: TGTGCCAGCAGTGACGGAGGGGGCGAGCAGTACTTC
j_call: TRBJ2-6; d_call: -; v_call: TRBV30; clone_size: few; cdr3_aa: CAWSRKTGSSTLSGANVLTF; cdr3_nt: TGTGCCTGGAGCCGGAAAACAGGGTCATCTACTTTATCTGGGGCCAACGTCCTGACTTTC
j_call: TRBJ2-7; d_call: -; v_call: TRBV5-1; clone_size: -; cdr3_aa: CASSLAAGQYEQYF; cdr3_nt: TGCGCCAGCAGCTTGGCTGCGGGACAGTACGAGCAGTACTTC
j_call: TRBJ2-7; d_call: -; v_call: TRBV2; clone_size: medium-sized; cdr3_aa: CASSEALSRGSLWQYF; cdr3_nt: TGTGCCAGCAGTGAAGCGCTTTCCAGGGGAAGTTTGTGGCAGTACTTC
j_call: TRBJ1-5; d_call: TRBD1; v_call: TRBV7-2; clone_size: -; cdr3_aa: CASSRTGGNQPQHF; cdr3_nt: TGTGCCAGCAGCCGCACAGGGGGAAATCAGCCCCAGCATTTT
j_call: TRBJ2-7; d_call: -; v_call: TRBV6-5; clone_size: -; cdr3_aa: CASKTAYEQYF; cdr3_nt: TGTGCCAGCAAGACAGCCTACGAGCAGTACTTC
j_call: TRBJ2-2; d_call: -; v_call: TRBV7-9; clone_size: -; cdr3_aa: CASTPTEPNTGELFF; cdr3_nt: TGTGCCAGCACCCCGACGGAACCGAACACCGGGGAGCTGTTTTTT
j_call: TRBJ2-1; d_call: TRBD2; v_call: TRBV4-2; clone_size: -; cdr3_aa: CASSLWTSGRPNEQFF; cdr3_nt: TGTGCCAGCAGCCTATGGACTAGCGGGAGGCCTAATGAGCAGTTCTTC
j_call: TRBJ2-7; d_call: -; v_call: TRBV28; clone_size: -; cdr3_aa: CASVGRPYEQYF; cdr3_nt: TGTGCCAGCGTTGGCAGGCCCTACGAGCAGTACTTC
j_call: TRBJ1-4; d_call: -; v_call: TRBV6-6; clone_size: -; cdr3_aa: CASTPTENEKLFF; cdr3_nt: TGTGCCAGCACACCGACAGAGAATGAAAAACTGTTTTTT
j_call: TRBJ2-1; d_call: TRBD2; v_call: TRBV4-1; clone_size: once; cdr3_aa: CASSQDSSGTFYNEQFF; cdr3_nt: TGCGCCAGCAGCCAAGACTCTAGCGGGACATTCTACAATGAGCAGTTCTTC
j_call: TRBJ1-1; d_call: TRBD1; v_call: TRBV7-6; clone_size: -; cdr3_aa: CASSDDRGGGNTEAFF; cdr3_nt: TGTGCCAGCAGCGACGACAGGGGCGGTGGGAACACTGAAGCTTTCTTT
j_call: TRBJ2-7; d_call: -; v_call: TRBV7-9; clone_size: -; cdr3_aa: CASSLGSNTYEQYF; cdr3_nt: TGTGCCAGCAGCTTAGGCAGCAACACCTACGAGCAGTACTTC
j_call: TRBJ1-2; d_call: -; v_call: TRBV30; clone_size: -; cdr3_aa: CAWIWDIYNYGYTF; cdr3_nt: TGTGCCTGGATATGGGATATTTATAACTATGGCTACACCTTC
j_call: TRBJ1-2; d_call: -; v_call: TRBV11-1; clone_size: -; cdr3_aa: CASSLAGRGYTF; cdr3_nt: TGTGCCAGCAGCTTAGCTGGTCGGGGCTACACCTTC
j_call: TRBJ2-7; d_call: -; v_call: TRBV5-4; clone_size: -; cdr3_aa: CASSLDESPEQYF; cdr3_nt: TGTGCCAGCAGCTTGGACGAATCCCCGGAGCAGTACTTC
j_call: TRBJ2-7; d_call: -; v_call: TRBV14; clone_size: few; cdr3_aa: CASSHKPGRRYF; cdr3_nt: TGTGCCAGCAGCCACAAACCGGGACGCAGGTACTTC
j_call: TRBJ2-7; d_call: TRBD1; v_call: TRBV27; clone_size: few; cdr3_aa: CASSFRQGRYYEQYF; cdr3_nt: TGTGCCAGCAGTTTTCGACAGGGAAGGTACTACGAGCAGTACTTC
j_call: TRBJ2-7; d_call: TRBD2; v_call: TRBV2; clone_size: -; cdr3_aa: CAMGGGDEQYF; cdr3_nt: TGTGCCATGGGGGGAGGGGACGAGCAGTACTTC
j_call: TRBJ2-1; d_call: -; v_call: TRBV19; clone_size: -; cdr3_aa: CATAALNEQFF; cdr3_nt: TGTGCCACCGCGGCGTTGAATGAGCAGTTCTTC
j_call: TRBJ2-3; d_call: -; v_call: TRBV30; clone_size: -; cdr3_aa: CAWSVGGSTDTQYF; cdr3_nt: TGTGCCTGGAGTGTAGGGGGGAGCACAGATACGCAGTATTTT
j_call: TRBJ2-7; d_call: -; v_call: TRBV28; clone_size: -; cdr3_aa: CASRRQNPRFYEQYF; cdr3_nt: TGTGCCAGCAGACGGCAGAATCCGCGGTTCTACGAGCAGTACTTC
j_call: TRBJ1-1; d_call: -; v_call: TRBV18; clone_size: -; cdr3_aa: CASSRDRTEAEAFF; cdr3_nt: TGTGCCAGCTCAAGGGACCGCACCGAGGCTGAAGCTTTCTTT
j_call: TRBJ2-7; d_call: TRBD2; v_call: TRBV30; clone_size: -; cdr3_aa: CAWNQRGLAGVSSYEQYF; cdr3_nt: TGTGCCTGGAATCAACGGGGACTAGCGGGAGTATCCTCCTACGAGCAGTACTTC
j_call: TRBJ2-7; d_call: TRBD2; v_call: TRBV4-1; clone_size: -; cdr3_aa: CASSPITSGSGYEQYF; cdr3_nt: TGCGCCAGCAGCCCCATCACTAGCGGGAGTGGCTACGAGCAGTACTTC
j_call: TRBJ1-1; d_call: TRBD1; v_call: TRBV7-9; clone_size: few; cdr3_aa: CASSERQGRTEAFF; cdr3_nt: TGTGCCAGCAGCGAACGACAGGGTAGGACTGAAGCTTTCTTT
j_call: TRBJ1-4; d_call: -; v_call: TRBV6-5; clone_size: -; cdr3_aa: CASSYSGTPNEKLFF; cdr3_nt: TGTGCCAGCAGTTACTCCGGGACACCTAATGAAAAACTGTTTTTT
j_call: TRBJ1-1; d_call: -; v_call: TRBV5-1; clone_size: -; cdr3_aa: CASSLWRNTEAFF; cdr3_nt: TGCGCCAGCAGCTTGTGGCGGAACACTGAAGCTTTCTTT
j_call: TRBJ2-5; d_call: -; v_call: TRBV7-7; clone_size: once; cdr3_aa: CASSLGQQETQYF; cdr3_nt: TGTGCTAGCAGCTTAGGACAGCAAGAGACCCAGTACTTC
j_call: TRBJ2-5; d_call: -; v_call: TRBV7-2; clone_size: once; cdr3_aa: CASSLDTETQYF; cdr3_nt: TGTGCCAGCAGCTTAGATACAGAGACCCAGTACTTC
j_call: TRBJ1-1; d_call: -; v_call: TRBV11-3; clone_size: -; cdr3_aa: CASSPRSFEAFF; cdr3_nt: TGTGCCAGCAGCCCGAGGAGTTTTGAAGCTTTCTTT
j_call: TRBJ2-7; d_call: -; v_call: TRBV30; clone_size: once; cdr3_aa: CAWTLQTNFGEQYF; cdr3_nt: TGTGCCTGGACACTCCAAACCAACTTCGGCGAGCAGTACTTC
j_call: TRBJ1-3; d_call: TRBD1; v_call: TRBV29-1; clone_size: -; cdr3_aa: CSVDRVGGNTIYF; cdr3_nt: TGCAGCGTGGACAGGGTGGGAGGAAACACCATATATTTT
j_call: TRBJ2-7; d_call: -; v_call: TRBV28; clone_size: -; cdr3_aa: CASSRQFKSEQYF; cdr3_nt: TGTGCCAGCAGCCGACAGTTTAAGTCCGAGCAGTACTTC
j_call: TRBJ1-6; d_call: -; v_call: TRBV30; clone_size: once; cdr3_aa: CAWSVPFGFGNSPLHF; cdr3_nt: TGTGCCTGGAGTGTTCCGTTTGGGTTCGGTAATTCACCCCTCCACTTT
j_call: TRBJ2-2; d_call: -; v_call: TRBV29-1; clone_size: -; cdr3_aa: CTVSSGPGELFF; cdr3_nt: TGCACCGTCTCCTCAGGCCCCGGGGAGCTGTTTTTT
j_call: TRBJ2-2; d_call: -; v_call: TRBV5-1; clone_size: -; cdr3_aa: CASSFVMDTGELFF; cdr3_nt: TGCGCCAGCAGTTTCGTCATGGACACCGGGGAGCTGTTTTTT
j_call: TRBJ2-3; d_call: TRBD2; v_call: TRBV5-4; clone_size: -; cdr3_aa: CASSASGSSLGTDTQYF; cdr3_nt: TGTGCCAGCAGCGCCAGCGGGAGCTCCCTGGGCACAGATACGCAGTATTTT
j_call: TRBJ2-1; d_call: -; v_call: TRBV11-3; clone_size: -; cdr3_aa: CASSLARGAAYNEQFF; cdr3_nt: TGTGCCAGCAGCTTAGCCCGGGGAGCGGCCTACAATGAGCAGTTCTTC
j_call: TRBJ2-1; d_call: -; v_call: TRBV11-2; clone_size: -; cdr3_aa: CASSLASRNEQFF; cdr3_nt: TGTGCCAGCAGCTTAGCTTCGCGAAATGAGCAGTTCTTC
j_call: TRBJ2-3; d_call: TRBD2; v_call: TRBV5-1; clone_size: -; cdr3_aa: CASSSGLAGGRTDTQYF; cdr3_nt: TGCGCCAGCAGCTCGGGACTAGCGGGAGGGCGGACAGATACGCAGTATTTT
j_call: TRBJ2-7; d_call: -; v_call: TRBV2; clone_size: -; cdr3_aa: CASSEEGVRRYEQYF; cdr3_nt: TGTGCCAGCAGTGAAGAGGGGGTCAGGCGATACGAGCAGTACTTC